The 8 T cell receptor beta chains reported below all come from one sample, sequenced in a study of cytomegalovirus exposure and HLA in healthy donors. 13 Jbeta primers and 60 Vbeta primers were used for the PCR. Generated by immunoSEQ multiplex PCR, the TCRdb table keeps only in-frame clones and is missing some. Counted here are roughly 200,000 clones, 77% occurring once; the ten biggest clones make up less than 4.5%. Sequencing input: PBMCs. The receptor set was obtained from a woman aged 60-75 years in good health and CMV-seropositive.

This chain links TRBV30 with TRBJ1-3; 9 bases map to TRBD1. This CDR3 contains 16 residues. Trimming at V came to 0 bases and at J to 3 bases, leaving 6 bases not matched to a gene. In germline, CDR1 is GTSNPN, CDR2 SVGIG (reference sequence). The CDR3 sequence is CAWSVRNRGLGNTIYF. The DNA for the CDR3 is TGTGCCTGGAGTGTAAGGAACAGGGGGCTTGGAAACACCATATATTTT.

The rearrangement joins TRBV4-2 to TRBJ1-4, with 9 nucleotides matching TRBD1. Germline CDR1 is LGHNA and CDR2 is YNFKEQ. The CDR3 runs to 16 residues. Trimming removed 0 bases from V and 6 bases from J; junction bases left unmatched: 5. CDR3 in DNA: TGTGCCAGCAGCCAAGACGGGGACAGGGAGTATGAAAAACTGTTTTTT. It is translated as CASSQDGDREYEKLFF.

The rearrangement joins TRBV19 to TRBJ1-6; D may be TRBD1 (6 bases). Germline CDR1 reads LNHDA; CDR2 reads SQIVND (reference sequence). This CDR3 has 13 amino acids. V gave up 4 bases and J gave up 9 bases, with 10 bases separating them. The CDR3 reads CASSNPGVSPLHF. Written as DNA, the CDR3 is TGTGCCAGTAGTAATCCAGGGGTTTCACCCCTCCACTTT.

This clone was recorded only once. The chain links TRBV29-1 to TRBJ2-1, with D unresolved. V lost 0 bases and J 1 base, leaving 13 bases between the germline ends. The CDR3 spans 16 residues. The germline CDR1 and CDR2 sequences are SQVTM and ANQGSEA. The CDR3 protein is CSVEDPTPGSYNEQFF. The CDR3 nucleotides read TGCAGCGTTGAAGACCCGACGCCCGGGTCCTACAATGAGCAGTTCTTC.

V and J are TRBV30 and TRBJ2-3; 11 nucleotides line up with TRBD1. This CDR3 spans 18 amino acids. Losses at the gene ends were 2 bases for V and 1 base for J; bases not matched to a gene: 11. From germline, CDR1 is GTSNPN and CDR2 SVGIG (reference sequence). The chain's CDR3 is CAWSLTFPGQGGTDTQYF. The CDR3 bases are TGTGCCTGGAGTCTAACATTCCCGGGACAGGGGGGCACAGATACGCAGTATTTT. Full variable domain (remainder filled in from reference TRBV30 and TRBJ2-3): SQTIHQWPATLVQPVGSPLSLECTVEGTSNPNLYWYRQAAGRGLQLLFYSVGIGQISSEVPQNLSASRPQDRQFILSSKKLLLSDSGFYLCAWSLTFPGQGGTDTQYFGPGTRLTVL.

The J gene is TRBJ2-7, the V gene TRBV7-9; 8 positions match TRBD1. Losses at the gene ends were 1 base for V and 3 bases for J; bases not matched to a gene: 5. Per the germline V gene, CDR1 is SEHNR and CDR2 is FQNEAQ (reference sequence). The CDR3 totals 15 residues. The CDR3 DNA follows: TGTGCCAGCAGCTTAGTGTCAGGGGGCCACTACGAGCAGTACTTC. Its protein product is CASSLVSGGHYEQYF.

This clone was recorded only once. The gene calls are TRBV5-6 and TRBJ2-3; TRBD2 aligns across 13 bases. V lost 1 base and J lost 4; bases outside the gene matches: 3. The CDR3 is 16 residues long. Per germline, CDR1 SGHDT and CDR2 YYEEEE. CDR3 sequence: CASSLTSGRGADTQYF. CDR3 in DNA: TGTGCCAGCAGCTTGACTAGCGGGAGGGGGGCAGATACGCAGTATTTT.

The chain couples TRBV6-6 to TRBJ2-2; tentatively, D is TRBD2 (6 bases). The germline V gene encodes CDR1 MNHNY and CDR2 SVGAGI (reference sequence). The CDR3 is 15 amino acids. With 0 bases removed from V and 7 bases from J, the gap between germline ends came to 12 bases. The DNA for the CDR3 is TGTGCCAGCAGTTACTCGGAGGGTTCAGGCGGGGAGCTGTTTTTT. This codes for CASSYSEGSGGELFF.